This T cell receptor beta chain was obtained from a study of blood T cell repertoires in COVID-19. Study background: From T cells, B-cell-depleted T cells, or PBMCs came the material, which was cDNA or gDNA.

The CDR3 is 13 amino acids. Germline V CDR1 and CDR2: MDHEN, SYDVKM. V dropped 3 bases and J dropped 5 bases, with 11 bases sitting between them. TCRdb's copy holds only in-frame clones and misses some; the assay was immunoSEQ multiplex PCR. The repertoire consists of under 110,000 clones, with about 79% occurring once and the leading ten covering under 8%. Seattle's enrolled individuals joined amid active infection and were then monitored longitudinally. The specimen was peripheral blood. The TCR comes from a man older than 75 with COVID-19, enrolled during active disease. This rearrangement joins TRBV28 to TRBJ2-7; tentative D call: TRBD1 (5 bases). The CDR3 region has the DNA TGTGCCAGCAGTTTGACAGATCTGCACGAGCAGTACTTC. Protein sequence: CASSLTDLHEQYF.